This TCR beta chain was recovered during a study of CXCR3-negative and CXCR3-positive naive CD8 T cells. Broader study findings: Compared with CXCR3-negative naive cells, CXCR3-positive naive cells showed more hydrophobic TRB CDR3s.

Preparation of TRB cDNA libraries relied on 5' RACE carrying UMI labels. TCRdb reworked the 5' RACE reads into one entry per CDR3 protein, no DNA. The sample is made up of about 150,000 distinct CDR3 sequences, and the top ten hold 0.49% of it. Details on this clonotype: Its specificity is not known.

Looked up from germline, CDR1 is SGHVS and CDR2 is FQNEAQ. CDR3 size: 16 residues. The gene calls are TRBV7-8 and TRBJ2-6; TCRdb indicates TRBD1, and absent DNA this call remains unverified. Sequences were obtained from naive CXCR3+ CD8+ T cells from blood. Subset described: CD45RO-CCR7+CD27+CD95- naive CD8+ T cells expressing CXCR3 (TNR3+). This TCR was sampled from a human donor in good health. Some clones in this sample may be carry-over from other donors' samples. The CDR3 here is CASSPRGARGANVLTF. The full variable domain, in which reference TRBV7-8 and TRBJ2-6 provide the parts outside the CDR3, is GAGVSQSPRYKVAKRGQDVALRCDPISGHVSLFWYQQALGQGPEFLTYFQNEAQLDKSGLPSDRFFAERPEGSVSTLKIQRTQQEDSAVYLCASSPRGARGANVLTFGAGSRLTVL.